This entry lists 21 T cell receptor beta chains sequenced from one sample in a study of molecular identifiers for immune sequencing clone quantification (dated by TCRdb to between 2018 and 2020). Receptor amplification or capture employed PCR. Sequencing relied on an Illumina HiSeq 4000. Starting from the raw public reads, TCRdb applied fastp trimming at Q25, assembled clones with MiXCR and retained in-frame beta chains. Here each entry gathers all rows of one CDR3 protein and keeps the most common genes and DNA. The sample data list over 600,000 distinct CDR3 sequences, and 20% of these were observed just once. The ten largest clones capture roughly 0.83% of the sample. Source material: naive CD8+ T cells from blood, with Jurkat cell RNA spiked in. Per the publication, the cell subset or site label means: FACS-sorted CD8+CD4-CCR7+CD45RA+ naive T cells. The receptors originated from a human donor in good health. Some libraries in this study had Jurkat cell RNA spiked in.

This clonotype appeared many times. V and J are TRBV14 and TRBJ2-2, with unresolved D. CDR3 length: 14 residues. V dropped 1 base and J dropped 4 bases, with 7 bases sitting between them. Germline CDR1 is SGHDN and CDR2 is FVKESK. DNA for the CDR3: TGTGCCAGCAGCCAAGTGTTAACCACCGGGGAGCTGTTTTTT. This sequence encodes CASSQVLTTGELFF.

This clonotype has at least ten counts. The V call is TRBV4-3, the J call TRBJ1-4; TRBD1 matches at 8 bases. Germline V CDR1 and CDR2: LGHNA, YSLEER. Trimming cost V 4 bases and J 7 bases; bases outside gene matches: 11. The CDR3 loop spans 16 amino acids. The CDR3 here is CASSRITGGLAEKLFF. The CDR3 DNA reads TGCGCCAGCAGCCGAATCACAGGGGGTTTGGCTGAAAAACTGTTTTTT.

This clonotype was counted ten times or more. This chain uses TRBV7-9 with TRBJ2-7; 7 bases line up with TRBD1. The CDR3 consists of 16 residues. The junction had 12 bases not matched to a gene; V was cut back by 5 bases and J by 2 bases. Germline loops: CDR1 SEHNR, CDR2 FQNEAQ (reference sequence). In DNA form, the CDR3 reads TGTGCCAGCAGCCCCACGTCGGGACAGACTACCTACGAGCAGTACTTC. Amino acid sequence: CASSPTSGQTTYEQYF.

This clonotype was seen only a few times. A read error may explain this, as a much larger clone is one base away. J is TRBJ2-7 and V is TRBV7-9, with a weak D call TRBD1 (6 bases). From germline, CDR1 is SEHNR and CDR2 FQNEAQ (reference sequence). The CDR3 covers 18 residues. Here the CDR3 reads CASNLEVSVRGRVYEQYF. DNA of the CDR3: TGTGCCAGCAACTTAGAAGTGTCGGTCAGGGGACGAGTGTACGAGCAGTACTTC. Filled out from reference TRBV7-9 and TRBJ2-7, the complete variable domain reads DTGVSQNPRHKITKRGQNVTFRCDPISEHNRLYWYRQTLGQGPEFLTYFQNEAQLEKSRLLSDRFSAERPKGSFSTLEIQRTEQGDSAMYLCASNLEVSVRGRVYEQYFGPGTRLTVT.

Many counts were recorded for this clonotype. The chain uses TRBV29-1 and TRBJ2-7; 7 nucleotides match TRBD2. Germline CDR1 reads SQVTM; CDR2 reads ANQGSEA. The CDR3 has 12 residues. Trimming at V came to 4 bases and at J to 7 bases, leaving 7 bases not matched to a gene. The CDR3 nucleotides read TGCAGCGTTGGGGGGGGACCGGGAGAGCAGTACTTC. Its protein product is CSVGGGPGEQYF.

This clonotype showed up many times. The rearrangement uses TRBV6-2 or TRBV6-3 and TRBJ2-3; no definite D call. Germline V lookup: CDR1 MNHEY, CDR2 SVGEGT. The CDR3 contains 13 residues. V gave up 0 bases and J gave up 6 bases, with 7 bases separating them. The CDR3, as DNA: TGTGCCAGCAGTTACTCGAATTTTGATACGCAGTATTTT. Its translation: CASSYSNFDTQYF.

This clonotype has only a few counts. The chain carries TRBV12-3 or TRBV12-4 and TRBJ2-1, with 7 bases fitting TRBD2. V lost 7 bases, J lost 4 bases, and 10 bases stayed unmatched. The CDR3 extends over 15 amino acids. The CDR3 bases are TGTGCCAGCAATTCTGGCGGGAGTGGATACAATGAGCAGTTCTTC. Amino acids: CASNSGGSGYNEQFF.

The V gene is TRBV7-9, the J gene TRBJ2-1, with D perhaps matching TRBD2 (6 bases). Between the trimmed V and J ends, which lost 0 bases and 8 bases, there was a span of 14 bases. The germline V gene has CDR1 SEHNR and CDR2 FQNEAQ (reference sequence). There are 15 residues in the CDR3. CDR3 amino acids: CASSLAYGGVHEQFF. As DNA, the CDR3 is TGTGCCAGCAGCTTAGCTTACGGAGGGGTCCATGAGCAGTTCTTC.

Details on this clonotype: This sequence may be a read error, since a much larger clone differs from it by one base. The chain is built from TRBV5-6 and TRBJ2-7; D unclear. The CDR3 is made up of 12 amino acids. V was clipped by 0 bases and J by 7 bases, with 8 bases between them. Germline loops: CDR1 SGHDT, CDR2 YYEEEE. CDR3 bases: TGTGCCAGCAGCTTGGAACACAATGAGCAGTACTTC. Its protein is CASSLEHNEQYF.

This clonotype was seen many times. The chain is built from TRBV6-1 and TRBJ1-5; no clear D gene. Trimming took off 2 bases at V and 3 bases at J, with 14 bases between the two ends. Germline V gene lookup returns CDR1 MNHNS and CDR2 SASEGT. The CDR3 length is 16 residues. The CDR3 is CASSEFVPFDNQPQHF. CDR3 DNA: TGTGCCAGCAGTGAATTTGTTCCCTTCGACAATCAGCCCCAGCATTTT.

J is TRBJ2-3 and V is TRBV23-1; no firm D call. TRBV23-1 is recorded as an ORF, its role being uncertain. This CDR3 has 12 amino acids. V lost 7 bases and J 4 bases, leaving 9 bases between the germline ends. CDR3 region: CASTSRSDTQYF. CDR3 bases: TGCGCCAGCACCTCCCGGTCAGATACGCAGTATTTT.

This clonotype came up many times. The chain links TRBV12-3 or TRBV12-4 to TRBJ2-2; D possibly matches TRBD1 or TRBD2 (5 bases each). The CDR3 length is 14 residues. Trimming stripped 6 bases from V and 7 bases from J, with 15 bases between. The CDR3, as DNA: TGTGCCAGCAGGTCATCGTGGGACGTCGGGGAGCTGTTTTTT. Amino acid sequence: CASRSSWDVGELFF.

In this sample, this clonotype turned up once. The chain joins TRBV18 to TRBJ2-5; D unresolved. CDR3 length: 13 residues. V lost 3 bases, J lost 2 bases, and 7 bases lay in between. Per the germline V gene, CDR1 is KGHSH and CDR2 is LQKENI. The CDR3 loop is CASSPSVQETQYF. CDR3 in DNA: TGTGCCAGCTCACCCTCAGTACAAGAGACCCAGTACTTC.

To note about this clonotype: The CDR3 does not close with the conserved phenylalanine or tryptophan, likely indicating a read error. The DNA of the CDR3 is TGTGCCATCAGTGACTCGGGAGGTTCCTACGATGAGCAGTTCCTC. Translating it yields CAISDSGGSYDEQFL. The genes are TRBV10-3 and TRBJ2-1; 7 bases map to TRBD2. Germline V lookup: CDR1 ENHRY, CDR2 SYGVKD. The CDR3 spans 15 residues.

For this clonotype: This clone may be a read error of a much larger clone one base away. The chain couples TRBV20-1 to TRBJ2-7; 9 bases map to TRBD2. CDR3 length equals 15 residues. CDR1 is DFQATT, CDR2 SNEGSKA, per germline (reference sequence). Trimming took 0 bases from V and 4 from J; bases not matched to a gene: 7. The CDR3 DNA sequence: TGCAGTGCTAGAGATGAGCCAGCGGGGGGTTACGAGCAGTACTTC. Translating gives CSARDEPAGGYEQYF.

Comment on this clonotype: This clone may be a read error of a much larger clone one base away. The CDR3 ends on some other residue instead of the conserved phenylalanine or tryptophan, so this is likely a read error. Because the CDR3's place on the DNA is in doubt, the DNA is left out and the CDR3 is given as listed by TCRdb. This chain links TRBV21-1 with TRBJ2-7; TRBD2 is taken as the D call from the table, unchecked against the DNA. TRBV21-1 is a listed pseudogene. The CDR3 has 15 amino acids, counting both end residues. CDR3 protein: CASFGTASGGYEQYL.

Note on this clonotype: A much more abundant neighbour one base away suggests this may be a read error. The chain has TRBV6-5 and TRBJ2-5; TRBD1 or TRBD2 may be the D gene (5 bases each). Deletions cut 6 bases from V and 2 bases from J, with 16 bases between. In germline, CDR1 is MNHEY, CDR2 SVGAGI. The CDR3 is 15 residues long. For the CDR3, the DNA is TGTGCCAGCAGCAACCTCCGGGACGGACAAGAGACCCAGTACTTC. Protein sequence: CASSNLRDGQETQYF.

About this clonotype: This may be a read error: a much more frequent sequence differs by one nucleotide. This chain joins TRBV20-1 and TRBJ1-1; perhaps TRBD1 as D (5 bases). The CDR3 covers 13 residues. The germline V and J ends were trimmed by 0 bases and 4 bases, with 9 bases remaining between them. Germline CDR1 is DFQATT and CDR2 is SNEGSKA (reference sequence). The CDR3: CSAREHQGTEAFF. The CDR3 DNA sequence: TGCAGTGCTAGAGAGCATCAGGGCACTGAAGCTTTCTTT.

This clonotype has a handful of counts. This chain joins TRBV10-1 and TRBJ2-1; D call uncertain. This CDR3 comprises 14 residues. The ends were cut back, 3 bases at V and 3 bases at J, with 9 bases in the middle. CDR1 and CDR2 (germline): WNHNN, SYGVQD (reference sequence). CDR3 residues: CASSDEDLYNEQFF. CDR3 nucleotide sequence: TGCGCCAGCAGTGATGAGGACCTCTACAATGAGCAGTTCTTC.

This clonotype was counted at least ten times. The V and J genes are TRBV19 and TRBJ2-3; D is possibly TRBD1 (5 bases). The CDR3 covers 13 residues. The V end lost 4 bases, the J end lost 6 bases, and 11 bases lay between the germline ends. Germline V gene sequence: CDR1 LNHDA, CDR2 SQIVND (reference sequence). The CDR3 region has the DNA TGTGCCAGTAGTACAGGGTTTGAGGATACGCAGTATTTT. Translated: CASSTGFEDTQYF.

This clonotype was seen many times. The rearrangement joins TRBV5-6 to TRBJ2-3, with 7 nucleotides matching TRBD2. This CDR3 has 20 residues. The trim removed 4 bases at V and 4 bases at J, leaving 24 bases unmatched. Germline CDR1 and CDR2: SGHDT and YYEEEE. The CDR3 DNA sequence: TGTGCCAGCAGCCCACCTGTTCGAACTAGCGCCCTCGAGGGTCCAGATACGCAGTATTTT. The encoded protein is CASSPPVRTSALEGPDTQYF.